A selection of T cell receptor beta chains follows, all from one sample in a study of T cell repertoires in urothelial bladder cancer. Sequencing used immunoSEQ multiplex PCR; TCRdb keeps in-frame clones, though not all of them. The sample consists of around 11,000 clones, around 65% of them appearing once. The sequencing sample was made of tumor-infiltrating cells from bladder cancer. These receptors originate from a human donor with a benign inflammatory bladder lesion. Each CDR3 is given with its conserved first and last residue. Fields, in order: J gene, clone size, V gene, D gene, CDR3 protein, CDR3 DNA. D genes are given only for firm matches. Size is omitted from some rows. Given values are once, few, many or a class for expanded clones.

TRBJ2-7	.	TRBV29-1	.	CSVESACEQYF	TGCAGCGTTGAGTCTGCCTGCGAGCAGTACTTC
TRBJ2-2	.	TRBV6-6	.	CASSETGELFF	TGTGCCAGCAGTGAAACCGGGGAGCTGTTTTTT
TRBJ2-5	.	TRBV30	.	CAWSVGSGGGVETQYF	TGTGCCTGGAGTGTTGGGTCAGGAGGGGGGGTGGAGACCCAGTACTTC
TRBJ1-2	.	TRBV6-5	TRBD1	CASSYRHQGARGYTF	TGTGCCAGCAGTTACCGCCACCAGGGGGCGAGGGGCTACACCTTC
TRBJ2-1	.	TRBV11-3	.	CASSPRGDYNEQFF	TGTGCCAGCAGCCCCCGCGGGGATTACAATGAGCAGTTCTTC
TRBJ1-5	medium-sized	TRBV2	TRBD1	CASSSRTGGNQPQHF	TGTGCCAGCAGTAGCAGGACAGGGGGGAATCAGCCCCAGCATTTT
TRBJ2-7	.	TRBV6-1	TRBD2	CASALGTSTYEQYF	TGTGCCAGCGCCCTCGGGACTAGCACCTACGAGCAGTACTTC
TRBJ1-6	few	TRBV30	.	CAWGRIRGVGSPLHF	TGTGCCTGGGGTCGGATTAGGGGGGTCGGTTCACCCCTCCACTTT
TRBJ2-3	once	TRBV7-9	.	CASSLVGIRGAPRTQYF	TGTGCCAGCAGCTTAGTTGGGATAAGGGGCGCCCCGCGTACGCAGTATTTT
TRBJ2-1	.	TRBV5-1	.	CASSGVQGRGEQFF	TGCGCCAGCAGCGGGGTACAGGGCCGCGGTGAGCAGTTCTTC
TRBJ2-1	.	TRBV5-8	.	CASSLIYYGGPRDNEQFF	TGTGCCAGCAGCTTGATATACTACGGGGGACCCCGGGACAATGAGCAGTTCTTC
TRBJ2-7	few	TRBV11-1	.	CASSSLPGNYEQYF	TGTGCCAGCAGCTCCCTGCCGGGGAACTACGAGCAGTACTTC
TRBJ2-1	.	TRBV2	TRBD1	CASSPDRGNGEQFF	TGTGCCAGCAGTCCTGACAGGGGGAATGGTGAGCAGTTCTTC
TRBJ2-3	.	TRBV5-1	.	CASSLGQNADFTDTQYF	TGCGCCAGCAGCTTGGGTCAAAACGCAGATTTCACAGATACGCAGTATTTT
TRBJ1-5	few	TRBV10-2	.	CASSDKYQPQHF	TGCGCCAGCAGTGACAAGTATCAGCCCCAGCATTTT
TRBJ2-5	few	TRBV7-2	TRBD1	CASSLTGGETQYF	TGTGCCAGCAGCTTGACAGGGGGCGAGACCCAGTACTTC
TRBJ2-1	once	TRBV5-4	.	CASSFSLDFNNEQFF	TGTGCCAGCAGCTTCTCTCTGGACTTTAACAATGAGCAGTTCTTC
TRBJ2-2	.	TRBV12-5	TRBD1	CASGGQANTGELFF	TGTGCTAGTGGCGGACAGGCGAACACCGGGGAGCTGTTTTTT
TRBJ1-3	.	TRBV10-3	TRBD1	CAIRVDRDSGNTIYF	TGTGCCATCAGGGTAGACAGGGACTCTGGAAACACCATATATTTT
TRBJ2-6	.	TRBV10-3	.	CAISPGVFLQITSGANVLTF	TGTGCCATCAGTCCGGGGGTGTTTCTCCAAATCACTTCTGGGGCCAACGTCCTGACTTTC
TRBJ2-3	.	TRBV4-2	.	CASSLRRVTTDTQYF	TGTGCCAGCAGCCTCAGGAGGGTGACCACAGATACGCAGTATTTT
TRBJ2-7	.	TRBV5-1	.	CASSLRDGYEQYF	TGCGCCAGCAGCTTGAGGGACGGGTACGAGCAGTACTTC
TRBJ1-6	.	TRBV10-1	.	CASPSQGGCSPLHF	TGCGCCAGCCCCTCACAGGGAGGGTGTTCACCCCTCCACTTT
TRBJ2-5	.	TRBV6-5	.	CASSFLTSGTGETQYF	TGTGCCAGCAGTTTCCTTACTAGCGGGACAGGGGAGACCCAGTACTTC
TRBJ2-2	.	TRBV11-3	TRBD1	CASSLGGQGRNTGELFF	TGTGCCAGCAGCTTAGGAGGACAGGGGCGAAACACCGGGGAGCTGTTTTTT
TRBJ1-1	few	TRBV7-2	.	CASSSYMNTEAFF	TGTGCCAGCAGCTCATATATGAACACTGAAGCTTTCTTT
TRBJ2-7	few	TRBV19	TRBD1	CASSRQGANYEQYF	TGTGCCAGTAGCAGACAGGGGGCCAACTACGAGCAGTACTTC
TRBJ1-5	few	TRBV6-9	.	CASSYRHPSNQPQHF	TGTGCCAGCAGTTATAGGCACCCTAGCAATCAGCCCCAGCATTTT
TRBJ2-5	once	TRBV18	TRBD2	CASSAGVQETQYF	TGTGCCAGCTCAGCGGGGGTGCAAGAGACCCAGTACTTC
TRBJ1-6	once	TRBV6-5	.	CASSYGSGMGSPLHF	TGTGCCAGCAGTTACGGCTCGGGGATGGGGTCACCCCTCCACTTT
TRBJ1-1	once	TRBV10-3	TRBD1	CATRGAGGSDTEAFF	TGTGCCACCAGGGGGGCCGGGGGAAGCGACACTGAAGCTTTCTTT
TRBJ2-1	few	TRBV5-8	.	CASSPEEYNEQFF	TGTGCCAGCAGCCCCGAGGAGTACAATGAGCAGTTCTTC
TRBJ2-1	.	TRBV2	TRBD1	CASSVKQGWEFF	TGTGCCAGCAGTGTGAAACAGGGGTGGGAGTTCTTC
TRBJ2-1	.	TRBV11-3	.	CASSLVRFWDEQFF	TGTGCCAGCAGCTTAGTGCGGTTTTGGGATGAGCAGTTCTTC
TRBJ2-2	.	TRBV5-1	.	CASSLGGGETGELFF	TGCGCCAGCAGCTTGGGTGGCGGAGAGACCGGGGAGCTGTTTTTT
TRBJ1-1	few	TRBV30	.	CAWSSGVINEAFF	TGTGCCTGGAGTTCAGGGGTAATCAATGAAGCTTTCTTT
TRBJ1-2	.	TRBV5-1	.	CASRLDPGANYGYTF	TGCGCCAGCAGGTTAGACCCCGGAGCTAACTATGGCTACACCTTC
TRBJ2-3	.	TRBV6-6	TRBD1	CASTSRDRSTDTQYF	TGTGCCAGCACCTCGCGGGACAGGAGCACAGATACGCAGTATTTT
TRBJ1-1	.	TRBV19	.	CASSITGFITEAFF	TGTGCCAGTAGTATTACAGGCTTCATTACTGAAGCTTTCTTT
TRBJ2-7	.	TRBV5-1	.	CASSAIREKGYEQYF	TGCGCCAGCAGCGCTATTAGGGAGAAAGGCTACGAGCAGTACTTC